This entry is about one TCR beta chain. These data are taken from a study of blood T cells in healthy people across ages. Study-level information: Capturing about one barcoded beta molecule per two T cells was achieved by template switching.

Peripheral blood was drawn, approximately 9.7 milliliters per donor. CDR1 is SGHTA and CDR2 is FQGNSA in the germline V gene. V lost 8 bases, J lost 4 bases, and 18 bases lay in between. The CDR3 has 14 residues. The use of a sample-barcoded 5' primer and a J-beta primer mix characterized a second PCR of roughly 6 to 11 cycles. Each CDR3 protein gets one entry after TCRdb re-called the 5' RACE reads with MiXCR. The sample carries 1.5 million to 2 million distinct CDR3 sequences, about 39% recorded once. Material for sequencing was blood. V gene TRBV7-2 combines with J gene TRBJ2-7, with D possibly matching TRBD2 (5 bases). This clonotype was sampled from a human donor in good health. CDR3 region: CASRVRVRTYEQYF. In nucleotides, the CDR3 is TGTGCCAGCCGGGTACGGGTAAGGACTTACGAGCAGTACTTC.